The 5 T cell receptor beta chains in this list originate from one sample, sequenced in a study of long-term antiretroviral therapy in people with HIV (dated by TCRdb to about 2022). The immunoSEQ hsTCRB v3.0 assay was used at survey level resolution to sequence the TRB variable region. What TCRdb holds here is the immuneACCESS table cut down to in-frame rearrangements. Part of the clones is not present; checked against another copy, under half of the missing clones reflect an unresolved V gene, and the others are unexplained. Here the sample has about 39,000 clones; 80% to 90% occur a single time. Of the sample, 4% to 4.5% falls within the top ten clones. Sequences were derived from unsorted PBMCs, sampled 1.2 years after starting antiretroviral therapy. The receptors were sampled from a woman aged 45-65 years with HIV.

This sequence joins TRBV11-3 and TRBJ2-2; no definite D call. CDR3 length equals 16 residues. Germline V CDR1 and CDR2: SGHNT, YENEEA. V was shortened by 0 bases and J by 3 bases, with 11 bases between the two germline ends. CDR3 coding DNA: TGTGCCAGCAGCTTAGATTCAGGCGTTGACACCGGGGAGCTGTTTTTT. Translated: CASSLDSGVDTGELFF.

This chain links TRBV7-2 with TRBJ2-3, with 10 bases matching TRBD1. CDR1 is SGHTA, CDR2 FQGNSA, per germline. This CDR3 is 17 amino acids long. The V gene end was trimmed by 1 base and the J gene end by 1 base; junction bases not matched to a gene: 5. The CDR3 sequence is CASSLVSGTGGTDTQYF. The CDR3 nucleotides read TGTGCCAGCAGCTTAGTATCCGGGACAGGGGGCACAGATACGCAGTATTTT.

The chain links TRBV18 to TRBJ2-2; TRBD1 might be the D (6 bases). V lost 5 bases and J lost 0, with 16 bases in between. Germline loops: CDR1 KGHSH, CDR2 LQKENI. This CDR3 comprises 17 residues. CDR3 sequence (DNA): TGTGCCAGCTCAGAAGGACAGTCACTTTCGAACACCGGGGAGCTGTTTTTT. Its translation is CASSEGQSLSNTGELFF.

In this sample, this clone turned up once. The V call is TRBV18, the J call TRBJ2-3; possibly TRBD1 for D (6 bases). Germline V gives CDR1 KGHSH, CDR2 LQKENI. This CDR3 has 15 amino acids. V was shortened by 3 bases and J by 0 bases, with 10 bases between the two germline ends. CDR3 amino acids: CASSPGQLSTDTQYF. CDR3 DNA sequence: TGTGCCAGCTCACCCGGACAGCTCAGCACAGATACGCAGTATTTT.

The rearrangement joins TRBV19 to TRBJ2-1, with D hard to call. CDR3 length equals 15 residues. V was cut by 1 base and J by 1 base, with 8 bases left in between. Germline V gene sequence: CDR1 LNHDA, CDR2 SQIVND (reference sequence). The CDR3 sequence: CASSIADLSYNEQFF. As DNA, the CDR3 is TGTGCCAGTAGTATAGCGGACCTATCCTACAATGAGCAGTTCTTC.